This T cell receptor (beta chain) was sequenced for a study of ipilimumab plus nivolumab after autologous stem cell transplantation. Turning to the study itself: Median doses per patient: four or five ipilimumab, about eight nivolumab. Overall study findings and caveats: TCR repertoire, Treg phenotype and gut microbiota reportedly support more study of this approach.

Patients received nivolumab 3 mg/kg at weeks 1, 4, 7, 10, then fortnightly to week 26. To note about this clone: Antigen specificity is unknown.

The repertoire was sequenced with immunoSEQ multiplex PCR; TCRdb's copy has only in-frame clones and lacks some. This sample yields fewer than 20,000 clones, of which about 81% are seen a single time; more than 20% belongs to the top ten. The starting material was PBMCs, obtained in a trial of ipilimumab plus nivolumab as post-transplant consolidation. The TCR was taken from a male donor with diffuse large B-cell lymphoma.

CDR3 coding DNA: TGTGCCAGCAGTTTTTTTTCAGGTCGGGGGAGAAGGGAGACTGAAGCTTTCTTT. Translation gives CASSFFSGRGRRETEAFF. The V call is TRBV27, the J call TRBJ1-1; TRBD1 might be the D (5 bases). Germline loops: CDR1 MNHEY, CDR2 SMNVEV (reference sequence). CDR3 length: 18 amino acids. Trimming took off 3 bases at V and 5 bases at J, with 25 bases between the two ends.